This T cell receptor (beta chain) was found in a study of cytomegalovirus exposure and HLA in healthy donors. Overall study findings and caveats: As a later analysis showed, several of the most significant clusters appeared to be linked to common viral pathogens.

The CDR3 is made up of 14 amino acids. The V gene end was trimmed by 6 bases and the J gene end by 2 bases; junction bases not matched to a gene: 5. Germline loops: CDR1 MNHEY, CDR2 SVGAGI. As for this clone: Its cognate antigen is unknown.

A multiplex PCR was run with 60 Vbeta primers and 13 Jbeta primers. The repertoire was sequenced with immunoSEQ multiplex PCR; TCRdb's copy has only in-frame clones and lacks some. This table holds approximately 220,000 clones, 70% to 80% found once. This receptor was identified in a man between 40 and 49 years old in good health and CMV-seronegative. The sequenced sample was PBMCs. The chain couples TRBV6-5 to TRBJ2-3; TRBD2 matches 7 bases. The CDR3 loop is CASRRDYNTDTQYF. The CDR3 bases are TGTGCCAGCAGGCGGGACTATAACACAGATACGCAGTATTTT.